The 20 T cell receptor beta chains presented below share a single source sample, sequenced in a study of cytotoxic CD8 clonotypes in ibrutinib-treated CLL. Data came from immunoSEQ multiplex PCR; TCRdb stores just in-frame clones and leaves some out. The sample yields some 200,000 clones, around 75% seen once. Here the sequenced sample was PBMCs, taken after 12 months of ibrutinib treatment. The origin of the receptors is a human donor with chronic lymphocytic leukemia.

This clone was seen more than once but under ten times. This chain links TRBV30 with TRBJ1-1; D gene unclear. The germline V and J ends were trimmed by 6 bases and 7 bases, with 9 bases remaining between them. The length of the CDR3 is 10 residues. Germline-derived CDR1 and CDR2 are GTSNPN and SVGIG (reference sequence). CDR3 sequence: CACGPDEAFF. The DNA for the CDR3 is TGTGCCTGTGGACCAGATGAAGCTTTCTTT.

The chain has TRBV19 and TRBJ2-5; D is undetermined. CDR3 size: 13 residues. Trimming removed 2 bases from V and 2 bases from J, with 6 bases in between. CDR1 and CDR2 (germline): LNHDA, SQIVND (reference sequence). The CDR3 spells CASSILGQETQYF. In DNA form, the CDR3 reads TGTGCCAGTAGTATATTGGGGCAAGAGACCCAGTACTTC.

V and J are TRBV9 and TRBJ1-3; TRBD1 might be the D (5 bases). Trimming took 0 bases from V and 4 from J, leaving 17 bases between them. This CDR3 has 17 amino acids. Germline V gives CDR1 SGDLS, CDR2 YYNGEE. CDR3 region: CASSVATAGPRGNTIYF. CDR3 sequence (DNA): TGTGCCAGCAGCGTAGCTACGGCAGGGCCAAGGGGAAACACCATATATTTT.

Only one count was recorded for this clone. The CDR3 reads CASSLAAGWAEAFF. The CDR3 DNA reads as TGTGCCAGCAGCTTGGCCGCGGGATGGGCTGAAGCTTTCTTT. The chain couples TRBV5-6 to TRBJ1-1, with no clear D. This CDR3 has 14 amino acids. Per the germline V gene, CDR1 is SGHDT and CDR2 is YYEEEE. Trimming took 0 bases from V and 6 from J, leaving 12 bases between them.

The chain recombines TRBV19 with TRBJ2-5; D unresolved. The CDR3 consists of 14 residues. Germline V lookup: CDR1 LNHDA, CDR2 SQIVND (reference sequence). Trimming stripped 6 bases from V and 1 base from J, with 12 bases between. The CDR3 region has the DNA TGTGCCAGTAGAGAAACTACCCCCCAAGAGACCCAGTACTTC. Translation gives CASRETTPQETQYF.

The chain has TRBV15 and TRBJ1-3; D ambiguous. Germline V gene lookup returns CDR1 LNHNV and CDR2 YYDKDF (reference sequence). The CDR3 loop spans 17 amino acids. V was trimmed by 0 bases and J by 0 bases, leaving 12 bases between them. This CDR3 is CATSRDYGRSSGNTIYF. The CDR3 bases are TGTGCCACCAGCAGAGATTACGGGCGCTCCTCTGGAAACACCATATATTTT.

This clone was seen a single time. The chain links TRBV7-8 to TRBJ1-1; weak D call: TRBD1 (5 bases). Trimming removed 4 bases from V and 1 base from J, with 10 bases in between. CDR3 length equals 14 residues. The germline V gene encodes CDR1 SGHVS and CDR2 FQNEAQ. DNA for the CDR3: TGTGCCAGCAGCTACGGGACCACGAACACTGAAGCTTTCTTT. It specifies CASSYGTTNTEAFF.

The chain is built from TRBV28 and TRBJ1-4, with D perhaps matching TRBD1 (6 bases). V lost 4 bases, J lost 6 bases, and 9 bases lay in between. The CDR3 consists of 13 residues. Germline V lookup: CDR1 MDHEN, CDR2 SYDVKM. The CDR3 nucleotides are TGTGCCAGCAGTTGGGCAGGGGATGAAAAACTGTTTTTT. It is translated as CASSWAGDEKLFF.

This chain uses TRBV4-2 with TRBJ1-1; D is ambiguous. The CDR3 runs to 13 residues. Germline-derived CDR1 and CDR2 are LGHNA and YNFKEQ. Trimming pared 1 base from V and 6 bases from J, leaving 9 bases between. The CDR3 region is CASSQGRESEAFF. CDR3 DNA: TGTGCCAGCAGCCAAGGAAGGGAATCTGAAGCTTTCTTT.

The chain carries TRBV9 and TRBJ2-7; D uncertain. The CDR3 sequence is 15 residues long. Trimming removed 0 bases from V and 0 bases from J, with 10 bases in between. Germline V gives CDR1 SGDLS, CDR2 YYNGEE. The CDR3 protein is CASSVVPDPSYEQYF. As DNA, the CDR3 is TGTGCCAGCAGCGTAGTCCCAGACCCCTCCTACGAGCAGTACTTC. Full variable domain (outside the CDR3, taken from reference TRBV9 and TRBJ2-7): DSGVTQTPKHLITATGQRVTLRCSPRSGDLSVYWYQQSLDQGLQFLIQYYNGEERAKGNILERFSAQQFPDLHSELNLSSLELGDSALYFCASSVVPDPSYEQYFGPGTRLTVT.

The chain is built from TRBV11-3 and TRBJ1-1; D gene unclear. Germline loops: CDR1 SGHNT, CDR2 YENEEA. The CDR3 loop spans 14 amino acids. Trimming took off 0 bases at V and 4 bases at J, with 9 bases between the two ends. The CDR3 loop reads CASSLDGQATEAFF. The CDR3, as DNA: TGTGCCAGCAGCTTAGATGGGCAAGCCACTGAAGCTTTCTTT. Looking up the rest from reference TRBV11-3 and TRBJ1-1 gives the full variable domain: EAGVVQSPRYKIIEKKQPVAFWCNPISGHNTLYWYLQNLGQGPELLIRYENEEAVDDSQLPKDRFSAERLKGVDSTLKIQPAELGDSAVYLCASSLDGQATEAFFGQGTRLTVV.

In its sample, this clone was seen a few times. The CDR3 loop is CASSVVEYGSGANVLTF. As DNA, the CDR3 is TGTGCCAGCAGCGTAGTTGAGTACGGCTCTGGGGCCAACGTCCTGACTTTC. This chain connects TRBV9 to TRBJ2-6; D not certain. V was clipped by 0 bases and J by 0 bases, with 10 bases between them. Germline CDR1 is SGDLS and CDR2 is YYNGEE. This CDR3 contains 17 residues.

The sample holds many counts of this clone. The CDR3 nucleotides are TGTGCCACGTTTCCGGGACGGGGCTCTGGAAACACCATATATTTT. Protein product: CATFPGRGSGNTIYF. V and J are TRBV19 and TRBJ1-3, with D possibly matching TRBD1 (5 bases). The germline CDR1 and CDR2 sequences are LNHDA and SQIVND (reference sequence). The CDR3 loop spans 15 amino acids. The V and J ends lost 10 bases and 0 bases respectively, with 16 bases between them.

The chain couples TRBV9 to TRBJ1-2; D remains ambiguous. Trimming shortened V by 4 bases and J by 4 bases, and 14 bases separated the two germline ends. Germline CDR1 and CDR2: SGDLS and YYNGEE. This CDR3 has 14 amino acids. CDR3 nucleotides: TGTGCCAGCAGCTCTGGGGTGGGTCCCTATGGCTACACCTTC. Translating gives CASSSGVGPYGYTF.

The chain links TRBV28 to TRBJ2-7; D gene ambiguous. Deletions cut 5 bases from V and 6 bases from J, with 11 bases between. In germline, CDR1 is MDHEN, CDR2 SYDVKM. CDR3 length: 12 amino acids. The CDR3 is CASSQDIREQYF. The CDR3 nucleotides read TGTGCCAGCAGTCAAGACATTCGCGAGCAGTACTTC.

The V and J genes are TRBV6-1 and TRBJ2-7; 8 bases are shared with TRBD1. This CDR3 spans 8 amino acids. Germline values: CDR1 MNHNS, CDR2 SASEGT. CDR3 loop: CASSRDRV. The CDR3 bases are TGTGCCAGCAGTAGGGACAGGGTC.

The V call is TRBV6-5, the J call TRBJ2-7; TRBD2 matches 11 bases. Losses at the gene ends were 7 bases for V and 4 bases for J; bases not matched to a gene: 9. Germline CDR1 reads MNHEY; CDR2 reads SVGAGI. This CDR3 is built from 15 residues. The CDR3 DNA follows: TGTGCCAGCACCATGGGTAGCGGGAGGGTTTACGAGCAGTACTTC. This gives the protein CASTMGSGRVYEQYF.

A single count supports this clone. J is TRBJ2-7 and V is TRBV28, with 8 nucleotides matching TRBD2. Per the germline V gene, CDR1 is MDHEN and CDR2 is SYDVKM. The V gene end was trimmed by 3 bases and the J gene end by 0 bases; junction bases not matched to a gene: 13. CDR3 length: 18 residues. This CDR3 is CASSLPGASGLSSYEQYF. The CDR3 DNA reads TGTGCCAGCAGTTTGCCTGGGGCTAGCGGGTTGAGCTCCTACGAGCAGTACTTC. Based on the CDR3 plus reference TRBV28 and TRBJ2-7, the full variable domain is DVKVTQSSRYLVKRTGEKVFLECVQDMDHENMFWYRQDPGLGLRLIYFSYDVKMKEKGDIPEGYSVSREKKERFSLILESASTNQTSMYLCASSLPGASGLSSYEQYFGPGTRLTVT.

The chain joins TRBV27 to TRBJ1-1, with 9 bases aligning to TRBD1. The J segment lost 4 bases and the V segment lost 6 bases, leaving 6 bases of the junction unmatched. Germline V CDR1 and CDR2: MNHEY, SMNVEV (reference sequence). The CDR3 loop spans 14 amino acids. CDR3: CASSPGTGPTEAFF. CDR3 DNA sequence: TGTGCCAGCAGCCCGGGGACAGGGCCCACTGAAGCTTTCTTT.

This clone came up once. The chain couples TRBV28 to TRBJ2-7, with 9 positions matching TRBD1. CDR3 length: 15 residues. Trimming at V came to 10 bases and at J to 3 bases, leaving 13 bases not matched to a gene. CDR1 and CDR2 (germline): MDHEN, SYDVKM. This CDR3 reads CATWGFRGQGYEQYF. CDR3 sequence (DNA): TGTGCCACCTGGGGGTTCAGGGGACAGGGCTACGAGCAGTACTTC. The entire variable domain, with the rest obtained from reference TRBV28 and TRBJ2-7, is as follows: DVKVTQSSRYLVKRTGEKVFLECVQDMDHENMFWYRQDPGLGLRLIYFSYDVKMKEKGDIPEGYSVSREKKERFSLILESASTNQTSMYLCATWGFRGQGYEQYFGPGTRLTVT.